These 18 T cell receptor beta chains share one sample of origin, sequenced in a study of shared clonotypes between healthy human individuals. Assay: immunoSEQ multiplex PCR; the TCRdb copy retains only in-frame clones and omits some. The repertoire holds 2 million to 2.5 million clones, with over 85% as singletons. Sequenced material: naive CD4+ T cells from PBMCs. Subset reported: CD45RA+ positively selected. The source of these receptors is a man aged 18-30 years in good health. Some clones in this sample may be carry-over from other donors' samples.

V gene TRBV7-2 combines with J gene TRBJ2-1; 8 nucleotides align to TRBD2. V lost 5 bases to trimming and J lost 9 bases; unmatched junction nucleotides: 12. This CDR3 region has 15 residues. Germline CDR1 SGHTA, CDR2 FQGNSA. In nucleotides, the CDR3 is TGTGCCAGCAGCCCGGTAGCGGGACTAGTCGCTGAGCAGTTCTTC. Protein product: CASSPVAGLVAEQFF.

J is TRBJ2-3 and V is TRBV5-1, with D perhaps assigned TRBD1 or TRBD2 (6 bases each). The CDR3 has 15 amino acids. The V gene's germline CDR1 is SGHRS and CDR2 YFSETQ. V was cut by 3 bases and J by 2 bases, with 13 bases left in between. The CDR3 loop is CASSWTAGYTDTQYF. The CDR3 DNA sequence: TGCGCCAGCAGCTGGACAGCGGGCTACACAGATACGCAGTATTTT.

The chain has TRBV5-6 and TRBJ1-2; D is ambiguous. V lost 2 bases and J 8 bases, leaving 19 bases between the germline ends. Germline V gives CDR1 SGHDT, CDR2 YYEEEE. CDR3 size: 15 residues. CDR3 amino acids: CASSFWEHLRDGYTF. The DNA for the CDR3 is TGTGCCAGCAGCTTTTGGGAACACCTCCGCGACGGCTACACCTTC.

Details on this clone: This sample includes further DNA sequences coding for the same CDR3. The V and J genes are TRBV29-1 and TRBJ2-5; D unclear. This CDR3 is built from 12 residues. The V and J ends lost 4 bases and 1 base respectively, with 7 bases between them. Germline CDR1 SQVTM, CDR2 ANQGSEA. CDR3 in amino acids: CSVGRAQETQYF. The CDR3 nucleotides are TGCAGCGTTGGACGGGCCCAAGAGACCCAGTACTTC.

The count of this clone is one. The same CDR3 is also encoded by other DNA sequences in this sample. This sequence joins TRBV18 and TRBJ2-7; either TRBD1 or TRBD2 may supply D (5 bases each). V dropped 3 bases and J dropped 2 bases, with 11 bases sitting between them. The CDR3 totals 14 residues. Germline lookup yields CDR1 KGHSH and CDR2 LQKENI. CDR3 nucleotides: TGTGCCAGCTCACCGGGACGCACCACCTACGAGCAGTACTTC. This gives the protein CASSPGRTTYEQYF.

The V gene is TRBV10-3, the J gene TRBJ2-1; no definite D call. The CDR3 extends over 13 amino acids. Germline V gene sequence: CDR1 ENHRY, CDR2 SYGVKD. V dropped 3 bases and J dropped 7 bases, with 10 bases sitting between them. CDR3 region: CAISEKNGNEQFF. CDR3 nucleotides: TGTGCCATCAGTGAAAAAAATGGGAATGAGCAGTTCTTC.

This rearrangement joins TRBV5-6 to TRBJ1-2, with 10 bases identical to TRBD1. V was pared by 3 bases and J by 8 bases, with 10 bases of the junction left unmatched. The V gene's germline CDR1 is SGHDT and CDR2 YYEEEE. This CDR3 has 15 residues. CDR3 nucleotide sequence: TGTGCCAGCAGCTCTCCGACAGGGGGCTTAGGAGGCTACACCTTC. The encoded protein is CASSSPTGGLGGYTF.

V gene TRBV28 combines with J gene TRBJ1-2, with D uncertain. Germline CDR1 and CDR2: MDHEN and SYDVKM. The V end lost 6 bases, the J end lost 8 bases, and 16 bases lay between the germline ends. The CDR3 is made up of 13 amino acids. DNA of the CDR3: TGTGCCAGCAGAACTCGCCTAGAGGAGGGCTACACCTTC. Its protein is CASRTRLEEGYTF.

The count of this clone is one. The chain couples TRBV25-1 to TRBJ2-7, with D tentatively TRBD2 (6 bases). This CDR3 is 14 amino acids long. V was shortened by 6 bases and J by 4 bases, with 16 bases between the two germline ends. Germline loops: CDR1 MGHDK, CDR2 SYGVNS. The CDR3 DNA is TGTGCCAGCAGGGGAGGTACTGAGGTTTACGAGCAGTACTTC. The encoded protein is CASRGGTEVYEQYF.

The chain is built from TRBV7-6 and TRBJ2-1, with 7 bases aligning to TRBD2. Germline lookup yields CDR1 SGHVS and CDR2 FNYEAQ. The V and J ends lost 1 base and 8 bases, in that order; junction bases with no gene match: 5. CDR3 length equals 14 residues. CDR3: CASSLDGTNYEQFF. DNA for the CDR3: TGTGCCAGCAGCTTAGACGGGACTAACTATGAGCAGTTCTTC.

The chain uses TRBV7-9 and TRBJ2-5; 11 bases match TRBD1. The germline gives CDR1 SEHNR, CDR2 FQNEAQ (reference sequence). The CDR3 runs 16 residues. V was pared by 5 bases and J by 7 bases, with 12 bases of the junction left unmatched. CDR3 sequence reads: CASSLGTGGSWGTQYF. The CDR3, as DNA: TGTGCCAGCAGCCTGGGGACAGGGGGAAGTTGGGGGACCCAGTACTTC.

The chain joins TRBV7-9 to TRBJ1-1; D might be TRBD1 (5 bases). CDR1 is SEHNR, CDR2 FQNEAQ, per germline (reference sequence). V was pared by 1 base and J by 1 base, with 10 bases between. This CDR3 region has 15 residues. CDR3 in amino acids: CASSLGQKKNTEAFF. DNA of the CDR3: TGTGCCAGCAGCTTAGGACAGAAAAAGAACACTGAAGCTTTCTTT.

This clone was seen once. The chain combines TRBV2 with TRBJ2-1, with 9 bases aligning to TRBD2. V lost 9 bases and J lost 2; bases outside the gene matches: 14. CDR3 length equals 17 residues. Germline V CDR1 and CDR2: SNHLY, FYNNEI. The CDR3 DNA sequence: TGTGCCAGGAGCAGGCTAGCGGGGCGACGGACCTACAATGAGCAGTTCTTC. It is translated as CARSRLAGRRTYNEQFF.

DNA for the CDR3: TGCGCCAGCAGCTTGGGGGTCCCTCCCTACACGGACGAGCAGTACTTC. It encodes CASSLGVPPYTDEQYF. The rearrangement uses TRBV5-1 and TRBJ2-7; no clear D. This CDR3 has 16 amino acids. CDR1 is SGHRS, CDR2 YFSETQ, per germline. Trimming removed 0 bases from V and 5 bases from J, with 18 bases in between.

This chain links TRBV5-1 with TRBJ2-7; D perhaps matches TRBD1 (5 bases). The CDR3 sequence is 16 residues long. Germline-derived CDR1 and CDR2 are SGHRS and YFSETQ. Trimming removed 5 bases at V and 2 bases at J, with 20 bases between. The CDR3 DNA sequence: TGCGCCAGCAGAGTGAGGCCGGACACTAACACCTACGAGCAGTACTTC. This translates into CASRVRPDTNTYEQYF. The full variable domain, its missing parts supplied by reference TRBV5-1 and TRBJ2-7, is KAGVTQTPRYLIKTRGQQVTLSCSPISGHRSVSWYQQTPGQGLQFLFEYFSETQRNKGNFPGRFSGRQFSNSRSEMNVSTLELGDSALYLCASRVRPDTNTYEQYFGPGTRLTVT.

This clone was observed a few times. This sample includes further DNA sequences coding for the same CDR3. The V and J genes are TRBV7-9 and TRBJ1-1; no clear D. The V end was cut by 1 base, the J end by 1 base, with 4 bases between. There are 13 residues in the CDR3. In germline, CDR1 is SEHNR, CDR2 FQNEAQ (reference sequence). The CDR3 spells CASSLEANTEAFF. The CDR3 nucleotides read TGTGCCAGCAGCTTAGAAGCGAACACTGAAGCTTTCTTT.

V gene TRBV28 combines with J gene TRBJ1-5; D unresolved. The CDR3 runs to 12 residues. V was pared by 7 bases and J by 4 bases, with 8 bases between. The V gene's germline CDR1 is MDHEN and CDR2 SYDVKM. This chain's CDR3 is CASTPRNQPQHF. For the CDR3, the DNA is TGTGCCAGCACCCCCCGGAATCAGCCCCAGCATTTT.

The genes are TRBV28 and TRBJ2-1; D unresolved. This CDR3 region has 15 residues. Deletions cut 3 bases from V and 0 bases from J, with 9 bases between. Germline V gene sequence: CDR1 MDHEN, CDR2 SYDVKM. CDR3 bases: TGTGCCAGCAGTTTTGGGCAGAGCTCCTACAATGAGCAGTTCTTC. The encoded protein is CASSFGQSSYNEQFF. The complete variable domain, with remaining parts taken from reference TRBV28 and TRBJ2-1, reads DVKVTQSSRYLVKRTGEKVFLECVQDMDHENMFWYRQDPGLGLRLIYFSYDVKMKEKGDIPEGYSVSREKKERFSLILESASTNQTSMYLCASSFGQSSYNEQFFGPGTRLTVL.